Shown below are 32 T cell receptor beta chains from a single sample sequenced in a study of blood T cell repertoires in COVID-19 (dated by TCRdb to the early 2020s). The library relied on the immunoSEQ multiplex PCR assay. Not all clones reach the TCRdb copy of this immuneACCESS table, which keeps in-frame sequences only. Checked studies attribute under half of the gap to unresolved V genes and leave the rest unexplained. A total of 350,000 to 450,000 clones appear in this sample, about 88% of them only once. The ten largest clones add up to 2.5% to 3.5% of the sample. The sequencing sample was made of peripheral blood. The receptors derive from a human donor in a cohort sampled during active COVID-19.

The J gene is TRBJ2-5, the V gene TRBV5-6, with D possibly TRBD2 on 6 matching bases. The V end was cut by 4 bases, the J end by 1 base, with 14 bases between. Germline V gives CDR1 SGHDT, CDR2 YYEEEE. The CDR3 runs 15 residues. The CDR3 reads CASSAGVAAQETQYF. CDR3 coding DNA: TGTGCCAGCAGCGCTGGGGTAGCGGCCCAAGAGACCCAGTACTTC.

This clone was counted between two and nine times. The same CDR3 also results from other DNA sequences found in this sample. This chain uses TRBV30 with TRBJ2-7; maybe TRBD2 (6 bases). This CDR3 contains 13 residues. The ends were cut back, 1 base at V and 7 bases at J, with 14 bases in the middle. CDR1 and CDR2 (germline): GTSNPN, SVGIG (reference sequence). The CDR3 sequence: CAWSGRTGGEQYF. DNA for the CDR3: TGTGCCTGGAGTGGGCGAACTGGGGGGGAGCAGTACTTC.

CDR3 sequence (DNA): TGCAGCGTTGAAGTTGGCGGCCTACGGAACACTGAAGCTTTCTTT. Translating it yields CSVEVGGLRNTEAFF. The chain is built from TRBV29-1 and TRBJ1-1, with no clear D. Germline CDR1 reads SQVTM; CDR2 reads ANQGSEA. CDR3 size: 15 residues. Trimming left V 1 base short and J 1 base short, with 13 bases between.

The chain uses TRBV19 and TRBJ2-3; D is perhaps TRBD1 (5 bases). CDR3 size: 15 residues. V lost 2 bases and J lost 3, with 12 bases in between. CDR1 LNHDA and CDR2 SQIVND come from the germline V gene (reference sequence). CDR3 region: CASSIRGESTDTQYF. CDR3 DNA: TGTGCCAGTAGTATAAGGGGCGAATCAACAGATACGCAGTATTTT.

The DNA for the CDR3 is TGTGCCAGCAGTATCCTCACTAGCGGGGGCACCGGGGAGCTGTTTTTT. This translates into CASSILTSGGTGELFF. The rearrangement links TRBV27 to TRBJ2-2; 11 nucleotides align to TRBD2. Germline V gene lookup returns CDR1 MNHEY and CDR2 SMNVEV (reference sequence). The CDR3 contains 16 residues. J gave up 4 bases and V 5 bases, and 6 bases lay outside the gene matches.

This clone was picked up one time. The genes are TRBV6-6 and TRBJ2-1; D may be TRBD1 (5 bases). V shed 4 bases and J shed 0 bases, with 10 bases lying between them. CDR1 and CDR2 from the germline V gene are MNHNY and SVGAGI (reference sequence). The CDR3 loop spans 15 amino acids. CDR3 sequence: CASSSQENSYNEQFF. DNA of the CDR3: TGTGCCAGCAGTTCACAGGAGAACTCCTACAATGAGCAGTTCTTC.

This chain connects TRBV6-2 or TRBV6-3 to TRBJ1-6; a weak D match, TRBD1 (5 bases). The V and J ends lost 2 bases and 4 bases respectively, with 15 bases between them. The CDR3 runs 17 residues. Germline V gene sequence: CDR1 MNHEY, CDR2 SVGEGT. The DNA for the CDR3 is TGTGCCAGCAGTTACGATCCAGGGCTAACTTATAATTCACCCCTCCACTTT. Translation: CASSYDPGLTYNSPLHF.

This clone was recorded once. Here the CDR3 reads CATYGQVGYYGYTF. DNA of the CDR3: TGTGCCACCTACGGACAGGTGGGGTACTATGGCTACACCTTC. The chain is built from TRBV6-5 and TRBJ1-2; 7 positions match TRBD1. The CDR3 runs to 14 residues. From germline, CDR1 is MNHEY and CDR2 SVGAGI. V lost 10 bases and J lost 3; bases outside the gene matches: 11.

This clone was seen just once. This chain connects TRBV9 to TRBJ2-3; 10 positions match TRBD2. After removal of 4 bases from V and 4 bases from J, the junction contained 6 bases not matched to a gene. This CDR3 spans 15 amino acids. Germline V gene lookup returns CDR1 SGDLS and CDR2 YYNGEE. Here the CDR3 reads CASSPSGSVADTQYF. The CDR3 DNA reads TGTGCCAGCAGCCCTAGCGGGAGTGTGGCAGATACGCAGTATTTT.

This sequence joins TRBV6-4 and TRBJ2-3; 10 positions match TRBD2. CDR3 length: 16 residues. V trimming: 0 bases; J trimming: 5 bases; junction bases outside the gene matches: 5. Germline-derived CDR1 and CDR2 are MRHNA and SNTAGT. This CDR3 reads CASSDSSGGARDTQYF. The CDR3 DNA is TGTGCCAGCAGTGACTCGAGCGGGGGGGCCAGAGATACGCAGTATTTT.

The V gene is TRBV27, the J gene TRBJ1-1; D call uncertain. Germline CDR1 and CDR2: MNHEY and SMNVEV (reference sequence). The CDR3 is made up of 14 amino acids. V was shortened by 4 bases and J by 2 bases, with 11 bases between the two germline ends. Written as DNA, the CDR3 is TGTGCCAGCAGTTCTCGAGGGTTCAACACTGAAGCTTTCTTT. Its translation: CASSSRGFNTEAFF.

The count of this clone is one. This chain uses TRBV19 with TRBJ1-2; possibly TRBD1 for D (5 bases). Deletions cut 7 bases from V and 0 bases from J, with 15 bases between. This CDR3 region has 15 residues. Germline-derived CDR1 and CDR2 are LNHDA and SQIVND (reference sequence). CDR3 DNA sequence: TGTGCCAGTACCCAGGGAATATCCTCTAACTATGGCTACACCTTC. It specifies CASTQGISSNYGYTF.

The rearrangement links TRBV6-5 to TRBJ1-2, with 10 positions matching TRBD1. This CDR3 is built from 13 residues. J was trimmed by 3 bases and V by 6 bases; bases with no gene match: 1. Germline CDR1 is MNHEY and CDR2 is SVGAGI. CDR3 in DNA: TGTGCCAGCAGAGGGACAGGGGACTATGGCTACACCTTC. Translated: CASRGTGDYGYTF.

The chain employs TRBV5-1 and TRBJ1-2; 9 bases line up with TRBD1. Trimming at V came to 6 bases and at J to 0 bases, leaving 9 bases not matched to a gene. Germline CDR1 and CDR2: SGHRS and YFSETQ. There are 16 residues in the CDR3. The CDR3 protein is CASTQGWTGANYGYTF. The CDR3 bases are TGCGCCAGCACCCAGGGGTGGACAGGGGCTAACTATGGCTACACCTTC.

The sample holds a few counts of this clone. The J gene is TRBJ1-1, the V gene TRBV11-2; TRBD1 aligns across 9 bases. Per the germline V gene, CDR1 is SGHAT and CDR2 is FQNNGV. J was trimmed by 0 bases and V by 5 bases; bases with no gene match: 4. The CDR3 has 15 residues. This CDR3 reads CASSIQGALNTEAFF. The CDR3 bases are TGTGCCAGCAGCATACAGGGGGCCCTGAACACTGAAGCTTTCTTT. The full variable domain, in which reference TRBV11-2 and TRBJ1-1 provide the parts outside the CDR3, is EAGVAQSPRYKIIEKRQSVAFWCNPISGHATLYWYQQILGQGPKLLIQFQNNGVVDDSQLPKDRFSAERLKGVDSTLKIQPAKLEDSAVYLCASSIQGALNTEAFFGQGTRLTVV.

The genes are TRBV11-2 and TRBJ2-2; weak D call: TRBD2 (6 bases). V lost 2 bases to trimming and J lost 6 bases, with 10 bases between them. The CDR3 covers 14 residues. Per germline, CDR1 SGHAT and CDR2 FQNNGV. The chain's CDR3 is CASSLLARPGELFF. In nucleotides, the CDR3 is TGTGCCAGCAGCTTACTAGCGAGGCCCGGGGAGCTGTTTTTT.

About this clone: Within the sample, other DNA sequences also encode this same CDR3. The chain is built from TRBV14 and TRBJ2-3; 7 bases agree with TRBD1. The germline CDR1 and CDR2 sequences are SGHDN and FVKESK. V lost 6 bases, J lost 0 bases, and 3 bases stayed unmatched. The CDR3 contains 14 residues. The CDR3 nucleotides read TGTGCCAGCAGTCCGGGACAGAGCACAGATACGCAGTATTTT. Its protein is CASSPGQSTDTQYF.

The chain couples TRBV19 to TRBJ2-3, with D perhaps TRBD2 (7 bases). The CDR3 runs to 16 residues. Germline CDR1 is LNHDA and CDR2 is SQIVND (reference sequence). The V and J ends lost 4 bases and 5 bases respectively, with 19 bases between them. DNA of the CDR3: TGTGCCAGTAGTACTTATGCGGGGGCAGCTGGAGATACGCAGTATTTT. Residues: CASSTYAGAAGDTQYF.

The chain uses TRBV29-1 and TRBJ1-1; D unclear. Germline V gene data show CDR1 as SQVTM and CDR2 as ANQGSEA. The CDR3 spans 12 residues. V was trimmed by 4 bases and J by 1 base, leaving 7 bases between them. This CDR3 is CSVGGRNTEAFF. The CDR3 coding sequence is TGCAGCGTTGGTGGTAGGAACACTGAAGCTTTCTTT.

In DNA form, the CDR3 reads TGTGCCAGCAGTACCGGACAGTCGCCAAACACTTGGGCAGATACGCAGTATTTT. It specifies CASSTGQSPNTWADTQYF. The gene calls are TRBV27 and TRBJ2-3; the D gene is possibly TRBD1 (6 bases). V shed 5 bases and J shed 4 bases, with 25 bases lying between them. This CDR3 has 18 amino acids. CDR1 is MNHEY, CDR2 SMNVEV, per germline (reference sequence).

V and J are TRBV5-1 and TRBJ2-3; D possibly corresponds to TRBD1 (7 bases). V gave up 4 bases and J gave up 2 bases, with 11 bases separating them. The CDR3 has 14 residues. From germline, CDR1 is SGHRS and CDR2 YFSETQ. The CDR3 DNA is TGCGCCAGCAGCGCGGGACAGCACACAGATACGCAGTATTTT. This translates into CASSAGQHTDTQYF.

The chain has TRBV11-3 and TRBJ2-1; no clear D. The CDR3 is made up of 15 amino acids. The V end was cut by 5 bases, the J end by 6 bases, with 17 bases between. Looked up from germline, CDR1 is SGHNT and CDR2 is YENEEA. The CDR3 region has the DNA TGTGCCAGCAGCCCCACCAGTAGCCTATTCAATGAGCAGTTCTTC. Protein product: CASSPTSSLFNEQFF.

Concerning this clone itself: The sample contains more than one DNA sequence encoding this CDR3. The genes are TRBV28 and TRBJ2-7; a possible D gene is TRBD2 (6 bases). V shed 3 bases and J shed 2 bases, with 8 bases lying between them. CDR3 length: 13 residues. Germline CDR1 reads MDHEN; CDR2 reads SYDVKM. The CDR3 DNA reads as TGTGCCAGCAGTTTTGCGGGGACCTACGAGCAGTACTTC. Its translation is CASSFAGTYEQYF. The whole variable domain, filled in from reference TRBV28 and TRBJ2-7, reads DVKVTQSSRYLVKRTGEKVFLECVQDMDHENMFWYRQDPGLGLRLIYFSYDVKMKEKGDIPEGYSVSREKKERFSLILESASTNQTSMYLCASSFAGTYEQYFGPGTRLTVT.

This clone has only a few counts. V is TRBV6-2 or TRBV6-3 and J is TRBJ2-5; D gene unclear. Germline lookup yields CDR1 MNHEY and CDR2 SVGEGT. The V and J ends lost 2 bases and 5 bases respectively, with 9 bases between them. CDR3 length: 13 residues. The CDR3: CASSYQFRETQYF. The CDR3, as DNA: TGTGCCAGCAGTTACCAGTTCAGGGAGACCCAGTACTTC.

V and J are TRBV7-8 and TRBJ2-7; 9 bases align to TRBD1. The V gene's germline CDR1 is SGHVS and CDR2 FQNEAQ. The CDR3 contains 15 residues. The trim removed 5 bases at V and 4 bases at J, leaving 9 bases unmatched. CDR3 residues: CASSQMMGQGYEQYF. In DNA form, the CDR3 reads TGTGCCAGCAGCCAGATGATGGGACAGGGATACGAGCAGTACTTC.

This clone was observed once. This chain joins TRBV27 and TRBJ1-2; 9 positions agree with TRBD1. The CDR3 consists of 13 residues. V was pared by 6 bases and J by 8 bases, with 7 bases of the junction left unmatched. Germline CDR1 MNHEY, CDR2 SMNVEV (reference sequence). The CDR3 bases are TGTGCCAGCAGGGGACAGGGCGCGGGGGGCTACACCTTC. Residues: CASRGQGAGGYTF.

The gene calls are TRBV19 and TRBJ1-5, with TRBD1 matching 9 bases. J lost 7 bases, V lost 5 bases, and 3 bases had no gene match. Per the germline V gene, CDR1 is LNHDA and CDR2 is SQIVND (reference sequence). There are 13 residues in the CDR3. The CDR3 loop is CASSWDRDQPQHF. In DNA form, the CDR3 reads TGTGCCAGTAGTTGGGACAGGGACCAGCCCCAGCATTTT. The variable domain in full, completed from reference TRBV19 and TRBJ1-5, reads DGGITQSPKYLFRKEGQNVTLSCEQNLNHDAMYWYRQDPGQGLRLIYYSQIVNDFQKGDIAEGYSVSREKKESFPLTVTSAQKNPTAFYLCASSWDRDQPQHFGDGTRLSIL.

This clone showed up just a few times. CDR3 residues: CASSDRIYEQYF. CDR3 DNA: TGTGCCAGCAGCGACAGGATCTACGAGCAGTACTTC. The rearrangement uses TRBV3-1 (or the pseudogene TRBV3-2) and TRBJ2-7; D might be TRBD1 (6 bases). The ends were cut back, 5 bases at V and 3 bases at J, with 8 bases in the middle. Looked up from germline, CDR1 is LGHDT and CDR2 is YNNKEL (reference sequence). This CDR3 has 12 amino acids.

The V and J genes are TRBV6-5 and TRBJ2-3; D may be TRBD2 (5 bases). This CDR3 spans 15 amino acids. Looked up from germline, CDR1 is MNHEY and CDR2 is SVGAGI. V gave up 5 bases and J gave up 0 bases, with 12 bases separating them. CDR3 DNA sequence: TGTGCCAGCAGTCCCTACGGGGTTAGCACAGATACGCAGTATTTT. It specifies CASSPYGVSTDTQYF.

To note about this clone: Different DNA sequences within this sample yield the same CDR3. The chain combines TRBV30 with TRBJ2-3; weak D call: TRBD2 (5 bases). The CDR3 is 13 amino acids. Trimming cost V 2 bases and J 1 base, with 7 bases left between them. Per the germline V gene, CDR1 is GTSNPN and CDR2 is SVGIG (reference sequence). The CDR3 DNA reads as TGTGCCTGGAGTCCCGGGGGCACAGATACGCAGTATTTT. It yields the protein CAWSPGGTDTQYF.

This clone appeared once. The chain joins TRBV4-2 to TRBJ2-5, with 10 bases matching TRBD1. The junction had 9 bases not matched to a gene; V was cut back by 0 bases and J by 2 bases. Germline CDR1 reads LGHNA; CDR2 reads YNFKEQ. The CDR3 runs to 18 residues. DNA for the CDR3: TGTGCCAGCAGCCAAGATACCTGGACAGGGGGACTTCAAGAGACCCAGTACTTC. This encodes CASSQDTWTGGLQETQYF.

The chain is built from TRBV5-4 and TRBJ2-5; D uncertain. V was clipped by 0 bases and J by 3 bases, with 12 bases between them. The CDR3 covers 15 residues. Germline assignment: CDR1 SGHNT and CDR2 YYREEE (reference sequence). The CDR3 protein is CASSLDLAAEETQYF. CDR3 in DNA: TGTGCCAGCAGCTTGGATTTGGCCGCTGAAGAGACCCAGTACTTC.